This T cell receptor beta chain was found in a study of blood T cell repertoires in COVID-19 (dated by TCRdb to the early 2020s). For context, the study as a whole: The collaborator samples originated in the United States, Italy and Spain and spanned the acute and convalescent phases of COVID-19. The dataset comprised deeply sampled blood TCRbeta repertoires from subjects exposed to, actively infected with, or recovered from COVID-19. The repertoires were released in a freely available public database meant as a resource for research on the immune response to SARS-CoV-2. The prospective study material was composed of cDNA or gDNA derived from T cells, B-cell-depleted T cells, or PBMCs. Samples were obtained from the ongoing ImmuneRACE study (first 160 participants) and from over a thousand subjects provided by 6 global collaborators. Where available, HLA class I and class II types were taken from metadata supplied by the sample provider and were not determined by assay-based typing. Nearly every sample came with metadata listing a de-identified subject ID, COVID-19 status, age in years and sex.

The junction shows trimming of 4 bases on V and 7 bases on J, and the gene matches do not reach 6 bases of it. The CDR3 runs 13 amino acids, cysteine and phenylalanine included. The entry retains the CDR3 DNA only, 39 bases that are in frame from base 1. Reading the germline V gene gives CDR1 SGHAT and CDR2 FQNNGV. Beyond this particular receptor, the publication reports: The amount of clinical and demographic metadata varied by source and participant and was provided uncurated.

In the prospective study, participants were roughly 18 to 89 years old, resided in fewer than 25 geographic areas of the United States, and were enrolled through a virtual design. In the prospective study, cohorts were assigned on the basis of participant-reported clinical history obtained from a screening survey and a study questionnaire. ImmuneRACE Cohort 3 recovered participants were defined by two consecutive negative NP/OP PCR tests, healthcare professional clearance, or symptom resolution. Each participant in the prospective study had whole blood, serum and a nasopharyngeal or oropharyngeal swab collected by mobile phlebotomists. Over a roughly 2-month period, participants in the prospective study had the option of providing additional blood draws and questionnaires. Prospective study blood samples were shipped either frozen or at room temperature before DNA extraction. A note on this clone: Its target antigen remains unknown. Base-call qualities are not available, and no considerably larger clone is one nucleotide away.

TCRbeta CDR3 regions were amplified from genomic DNA by means of the immunoSEQ Assay, a bias-controlled multiplex PCR. The study's own analysis went as follows. Nucleated cell counts per sample were estimated from amplification of reference gene primers within the assay. Sequence reads were collapsed and filtered to measure the absolute abundance of every unique TCRbeta CDR3 rearrangement. Productive Simpson clonality was computed per sample as the square root of Simpson's diversity index over productive rearrangements. TCRdb took this table from immuneACCESS and kept in-frame rearrangements with V and J called. Such tables lack part of the clones; where checked against another copy, unresolved V genes explain under half of the gap, and the rest is unexplained. V, J and clone size were drawn from that table, and D and trimming were deduced from the DNA. This sample lists fewer than 400,000 clones; more than 75% were detected once. The ten largest clones add up to 10% of the sample.

The V and J segments used are TRBV11-2 and TRBJ2-7, with 8 bases aligning to TRBD1. The sample was PBMCs or T cells enriched from blood (not recorded which). This clonotype originated in a woman aged 45-60 years who had recovered from COVID-19. DNA sequence: TGTGCCAGCAGCTCCGACAGGGGTCGGGAGCAGTACTTC. Its amino acids are CASSSDRGREQYF.